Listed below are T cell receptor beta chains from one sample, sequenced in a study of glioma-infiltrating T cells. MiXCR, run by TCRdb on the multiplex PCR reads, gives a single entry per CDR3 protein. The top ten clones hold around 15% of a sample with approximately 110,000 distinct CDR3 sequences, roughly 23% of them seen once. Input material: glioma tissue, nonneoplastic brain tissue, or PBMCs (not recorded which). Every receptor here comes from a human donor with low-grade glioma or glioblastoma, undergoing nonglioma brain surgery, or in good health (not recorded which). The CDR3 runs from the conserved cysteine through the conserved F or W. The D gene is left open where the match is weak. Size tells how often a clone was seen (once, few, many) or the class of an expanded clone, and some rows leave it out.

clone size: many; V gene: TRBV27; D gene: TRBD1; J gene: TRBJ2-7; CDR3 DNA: TGTGCCAGCAGTAGAGACCAGGGGGCTTTTATCTACGAGCAGTACTTC; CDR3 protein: CASSRDQGAFIYEQYF
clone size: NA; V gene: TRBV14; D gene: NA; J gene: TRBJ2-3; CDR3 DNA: TGTGCCAGCAGCCAAGAATCGGCAGGGAGTTTCACAGATACGCAGTATTTT; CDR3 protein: CASSQESAGSFTDTQYF
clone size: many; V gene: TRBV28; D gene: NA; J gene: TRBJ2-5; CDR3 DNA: TGTGCCAGCAGTTTTCGGTGGGGAAATCAAGAGACCCAGTACTTC; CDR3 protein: CASSFRWGNQETQYF
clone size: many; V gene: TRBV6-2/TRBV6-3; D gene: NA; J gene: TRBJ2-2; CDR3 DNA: TGTGCCAGCATTTCAAACTTCTTCCAACACGGGGAGCTGTTTTTT; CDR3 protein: CASISNFFQHGELFF
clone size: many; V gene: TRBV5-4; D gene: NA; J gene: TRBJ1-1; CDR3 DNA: TGTGCCAGCAGCTCGACAGGTGTCTCCACCATGAACACTGAAGCTTTCTTT; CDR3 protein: CASSSTGVSTMNTEAFF
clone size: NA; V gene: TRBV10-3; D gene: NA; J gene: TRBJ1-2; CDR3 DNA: TGTGCCATCAGCCCGGACGTACGCTATAGCTGCACCTTC; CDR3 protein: CAISPDVRYSCTF
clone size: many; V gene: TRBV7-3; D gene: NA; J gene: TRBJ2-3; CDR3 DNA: TGTGCCAGCAGCTACCTTTCTTCTACGCAGTATTTT; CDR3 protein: CASSYLSSTQYF
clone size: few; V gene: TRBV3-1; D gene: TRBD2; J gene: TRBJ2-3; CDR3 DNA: TGTGCCAGCAGCCAAGTGATAGCGGGGGCAGATACGCAGTATTTT; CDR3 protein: CASSQVIAGADTQYF
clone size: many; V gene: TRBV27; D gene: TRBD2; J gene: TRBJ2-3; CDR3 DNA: TGTGCCAGCAGTCGCGGGGGGGGCTCAGATACGCAGTATTTT; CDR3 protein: CASSRGGGSDTQYF
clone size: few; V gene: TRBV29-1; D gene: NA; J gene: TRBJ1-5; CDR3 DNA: TGCAGCGTTGGTTCTTCTGGTCAGCCCCAGCATTTT; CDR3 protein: CSVGSSGQPQHF
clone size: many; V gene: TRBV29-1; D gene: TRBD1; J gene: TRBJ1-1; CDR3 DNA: TGCAGCGTACGGACAGGGGTCGGCACTGAAGCTTTCTTT; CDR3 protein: CSVRTGVGTEAFF
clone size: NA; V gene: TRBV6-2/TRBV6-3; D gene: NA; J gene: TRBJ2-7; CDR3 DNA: TGTACCAGCAGTATGACCAGCGGTATCTCCTACGAGCAGTACTTC; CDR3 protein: CTSSMTSGISYEQYF
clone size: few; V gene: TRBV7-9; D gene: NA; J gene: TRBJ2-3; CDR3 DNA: TGTGCCAGCAGCTTAGGTCAAGGGAAATATTTT; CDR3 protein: CASSLGQGKYF
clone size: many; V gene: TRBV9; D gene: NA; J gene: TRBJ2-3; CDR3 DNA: TGTGCCAGCAGCCCACGCGGGACGTCTGGGCGCGATACGCAGTATTTT; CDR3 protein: CASSPRGTSGRDTQYF
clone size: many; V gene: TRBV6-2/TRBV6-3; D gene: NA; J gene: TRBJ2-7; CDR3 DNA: TGTGCCAGCAGTTGGAAGGTCTACGAGCAGTACTTC; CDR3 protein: CASSWKVYEQYF
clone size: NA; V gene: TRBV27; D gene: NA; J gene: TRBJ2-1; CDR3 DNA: TGTGCCAGCAGTGCCCTGGGGGGAATTGTAATAAACAATGAGCAGTTCTTC; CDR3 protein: CASSALGGIVINNEQFF
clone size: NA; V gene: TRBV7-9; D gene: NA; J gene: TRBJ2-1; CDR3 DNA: TGTGCCAGCAGCTCTTCCGGGATATACAATGAGCAGTTCTTC; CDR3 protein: CASSSSGIYNEQFF
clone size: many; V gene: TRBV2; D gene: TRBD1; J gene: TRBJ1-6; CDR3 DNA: TGTGCCAGACAGGGGGCGCCGGGTTCACCCCTCCACTTT; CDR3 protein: CARQGAPGSPLHF
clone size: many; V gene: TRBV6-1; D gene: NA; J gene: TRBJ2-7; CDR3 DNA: TGTGCCAGCAGCCGCGGTGGGGGAAGAAGCTCCTACGAGCAGTACTTC; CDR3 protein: CASSRGGGRSSYEQYF
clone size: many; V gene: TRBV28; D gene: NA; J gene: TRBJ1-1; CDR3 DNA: TGTGCCAGCAGTTTATTTAGCTTGATGAACACTGAAGCTTTCTTT; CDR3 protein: CASSLFSLMNTEAFF
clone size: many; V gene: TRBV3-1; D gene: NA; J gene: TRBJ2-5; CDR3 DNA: TGTGCCAGCAGCCTCACCGGGGTGGAGACCCAGTACTTC; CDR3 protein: CASSLTGVETQYF
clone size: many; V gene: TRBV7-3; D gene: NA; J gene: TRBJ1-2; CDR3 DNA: TGTGCCAGCAGCTTATACGCAGGGAACTATGGCTACACCTTC; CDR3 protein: CASSLYAGNYGYTF
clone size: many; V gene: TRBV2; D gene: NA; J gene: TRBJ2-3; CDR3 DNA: TGTGCCAGCGTACAGGTGTCTAGCACAGATACGCAGTATTTT; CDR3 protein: CASVQVSSTDTQYF
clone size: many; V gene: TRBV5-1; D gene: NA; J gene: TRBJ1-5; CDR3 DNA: TGTGCCAGCAGCTTGGACGGAACTCAGCCCCAGCATTTT; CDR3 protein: CASSLDGTQPQHF
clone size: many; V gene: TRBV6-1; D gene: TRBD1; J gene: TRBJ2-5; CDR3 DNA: TGTGCCAGCAGTGGAACGACAGGGAGAGAGACCCAGTACTTC; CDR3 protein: CASSGTTGRETQYF
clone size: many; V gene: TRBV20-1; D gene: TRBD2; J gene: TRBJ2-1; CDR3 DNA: TGCAGTGCGCGGATAGCGGGATTTTGGAATGAGCAGTTCTTC; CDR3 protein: CSARIAGFWNEQFF
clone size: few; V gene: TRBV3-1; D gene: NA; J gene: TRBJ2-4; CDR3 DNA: TGTGCCAGCAGCCAAACAGGGTGGAAAAACATTCAGTACTTC; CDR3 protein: CASSQTGWKNIQYF
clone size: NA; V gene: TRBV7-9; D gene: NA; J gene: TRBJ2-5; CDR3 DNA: TGTGCCAGCAGGTGGTTCTCAGGGGAAGAGACCCAGTACTTC; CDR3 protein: CASRWFSGEETQYF
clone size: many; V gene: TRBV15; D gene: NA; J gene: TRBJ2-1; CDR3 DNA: TGTGCCACCAGCCCAACGTACAATGAGCAGTTCTTC; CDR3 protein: CATSPTYNEQFF
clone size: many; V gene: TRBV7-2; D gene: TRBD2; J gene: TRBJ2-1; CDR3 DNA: TGTGCCAGCACCCCTACTAGCGGGAGCTACAATGAGCAGTTCTTC; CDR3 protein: CASTPTSGSYNEQFF
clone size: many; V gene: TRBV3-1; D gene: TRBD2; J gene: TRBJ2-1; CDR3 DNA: TGTGCCAGCAGCCTGACGGACCGGACTAGCGGGAGTATGTTC; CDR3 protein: CASSLTDRTSGSMF
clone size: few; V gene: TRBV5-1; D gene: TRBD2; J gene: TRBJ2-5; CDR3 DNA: TGCGCCAGCAATCTGGGGACTAGCGGGATGGAGACCCAGTACTTC; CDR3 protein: CASNLGTSGMETQYF
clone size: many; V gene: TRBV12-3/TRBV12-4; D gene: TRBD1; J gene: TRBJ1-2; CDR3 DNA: TGTGCCAGCAGCCATCGGACAGGGAACTATGGCTACACCTTC; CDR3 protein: CASSHRTGNYGYTF
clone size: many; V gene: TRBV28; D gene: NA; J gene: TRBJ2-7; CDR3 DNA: TGTGCCAGCAGTTCTAGAGCCTACGAGCAGTACTTC; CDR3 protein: CASSSRAYEQYF
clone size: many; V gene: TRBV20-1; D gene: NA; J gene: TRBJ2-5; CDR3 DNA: TGCAGTGCTAGGCTGTTTACTACGACGGGGACCCAGTACTTC; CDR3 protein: CSARLFTTTGTQYF
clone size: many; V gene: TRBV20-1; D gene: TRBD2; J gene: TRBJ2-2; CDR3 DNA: TGCAGTGCTAGTAGACTAGCGGCTGCCAACACCGGGGAGCTGTTTTTT; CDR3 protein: CSASRLAAANTGELFF
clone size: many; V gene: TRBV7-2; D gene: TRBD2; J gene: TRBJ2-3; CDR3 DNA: TGTGCCAGCAGCATCGAACTAGCGGTTAGCACAGATACGCAGTATTTT; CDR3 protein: CASSIELAVSTDTQYF
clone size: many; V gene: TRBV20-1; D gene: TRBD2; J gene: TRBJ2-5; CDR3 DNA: TGCAGTCTTCTCATAGCGGGAGTAGAGACCCAGTACTTC; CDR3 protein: CSLLIAGVETQYF
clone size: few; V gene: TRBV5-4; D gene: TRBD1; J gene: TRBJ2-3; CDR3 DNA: TGTGCCAGCAGCTTACCCGGGGACAGGCGGTACGATACGCAGTATTTT; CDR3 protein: CASSLPGDRRYDTQYF
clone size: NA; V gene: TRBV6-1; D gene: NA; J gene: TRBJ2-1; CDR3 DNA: TGTGCCAGCACCCCCGTCGGTTACGGCTCCTACAATGAGCAGTTCTTC; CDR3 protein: CASTPVGYGSYNEQFF
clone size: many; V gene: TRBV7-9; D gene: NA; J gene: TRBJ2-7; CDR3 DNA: TGTGCCAGCAGCTTGGGCGGCACCGGGCAGTACTTC; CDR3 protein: CASSLGGTGQYF
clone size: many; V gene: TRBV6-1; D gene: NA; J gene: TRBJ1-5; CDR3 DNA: TGTGCCAGCGCGGGTCAATTTCAGCCCCAGCATTTT; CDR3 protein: CASAGQFQPQHF
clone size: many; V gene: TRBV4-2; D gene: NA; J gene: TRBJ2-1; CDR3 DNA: TGTGCCAGCAGCCAAGGAGGGGATCATAGAAGGGAGCAGTTCTTC; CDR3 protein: CASSQGGDHRREQFF
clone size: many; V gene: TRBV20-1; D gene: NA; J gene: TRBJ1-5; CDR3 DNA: TGCAGTGCTAGAGGGTTGGGAGGGTCCAATCAGCCCCAGCATTTT; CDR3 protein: CSARGLGGSNQPQHF
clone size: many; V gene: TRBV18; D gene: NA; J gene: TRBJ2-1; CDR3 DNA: TGTGCCAGCTCACCGGAGTTTTTACGAGGGGATGAGCAGTTCTTC; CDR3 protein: CASSPEFLRGDEQFF
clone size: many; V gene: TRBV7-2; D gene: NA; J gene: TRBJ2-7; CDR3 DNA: TGTGCCAGCAGCTTAGGCCGTTGGGGCTACGAGCAGTACTTC; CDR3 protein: CASSLGRWGYEQYF
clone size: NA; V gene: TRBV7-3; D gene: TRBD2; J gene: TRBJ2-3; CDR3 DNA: TGTGCCAGCAGCACTGGACTAGCGGGAGAGGCAGATACGCAGTATTTT; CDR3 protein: CASSTGLAGEADTQYF
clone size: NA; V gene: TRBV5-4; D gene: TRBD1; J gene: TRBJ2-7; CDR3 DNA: TGTGCCAGCAGCTTCGACAGGGGCGACGAGCAGTACTTC; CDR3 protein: CASSFDRGDEQYF
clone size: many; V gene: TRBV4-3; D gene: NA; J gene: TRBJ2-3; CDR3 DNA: TGCGCCAGCAGCTCGGCAGGGAGCACAGATACGCAGTATTTT; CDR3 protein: CASSSAGSTDTQYF
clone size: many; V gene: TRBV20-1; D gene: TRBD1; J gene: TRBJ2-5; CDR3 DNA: TGCAGTGCTAGAGATATACAGGGGATAGAGACCCAGTACTTC; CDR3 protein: CSARDIQGIETQYF
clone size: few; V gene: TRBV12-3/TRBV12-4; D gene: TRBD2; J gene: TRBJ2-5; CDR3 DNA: TGTGCCAGCAGTTTCCCATTAGAGGGGAGGGGACTGGAGACCCAGTACTTC; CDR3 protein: CASSFPLEGRGLETQYF
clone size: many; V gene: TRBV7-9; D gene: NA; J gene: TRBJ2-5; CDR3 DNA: TGTGCCAGCAGCTTACTCTTGACAGTAGAGACCCAGTACTTC; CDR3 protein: CASSLLLTVETQYF
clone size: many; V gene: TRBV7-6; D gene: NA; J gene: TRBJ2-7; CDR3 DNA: TGTGCCAGCAGCTTAGAACTACTGGGCAACGAGCAGTACTTC; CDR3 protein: CASSLELLGNEQYF